The entry below gives a single T cell receptor (beta chain) sequence along with its context. Its antigen is unknown. Vbeta (60) and Jbeta (13) primers were used in the PCR. Sequencing was performed with immunoSEQ multiplex PCR; in TCRdb, only in-frame clones are kept and a portion is missing. The table lists 190,000 or so clones, 80% of them singletons. The data were taken from a study of cytomegalovirus exposure and HLA in healthy donors. Study findings and constraints: A likely sequencing artifact accounted for one observed cluster of highly shared sequence variants. Association of a missense DCLRE1C variant with TCR beta V- and J-gene trimming was reported in a later analysis.

The V gene end was trimmed by 4 bases and the J gene end by 0 bases; junction bases not matched to a gene: 4. CDR1 and CDR2 (germline): MGHRA, YSYEKL. This CDR3 is built from 15 residues. The receptor's source is a boy aged 5 to 17 in good health and CMV-seronegative. The rearrangement joins TRBV4-1 to TRBJ2-3; 7 nucleotides agree with TRBD1. The sequencing input was PBMCs. The CDR3: CASSRPGQSTDTQYF. DNA for the CDR3: TGCGCCAGCAGCCGACCGGGACAGAGCACAGATACGCAGTATTTT.